This TCR beta chain was sequenced in a study of T-cell memory formation after mild COVID-19. Overall study findings and caveats: Contracting clones, day 15 to 85, had balanced CD4/CD8, and later expanders favored CD4+. Shrinking CD4+ clones resided mostly in CM and EM, and CD8+ ones in EMRA. Still unconfirmed is whether the second-wave clones peaking on day 37 recognized SARS-CoV-2. Cross-reactive memory apparently joined, as some responding clones appeared in pre-infection memory.

This clonotype was counted ten times or more. Its antigen remains unidentified. A single record per CDR3 protein comes from TCRdb applying MiXCR to the 5' RACE reads. This table has about 110,000 distinct CDR3 sequences, 15% to 20% appearing once. The germline V gene encodes CDR1 SGHTA and CDR2 FQGNSA. Deletions cut 1 base from V and 5 bases from J, with 7 bases between. The CDR3 runs to 13 residues. V gene TRBV7-2 combines with J gene TRBJ2-3; D is unclear. Material: PBMCs or a T cell subset sorted from them (not recorded which). This clonotype originated in a man between 18 and 35 years old who had mild COVID-19 (a few samples of this study predate the infection). Cell type and time point are not known. The CDR3 bases are TGTGCCAGCAGCTTAGGTTGGGAAGATACGCAGTATTTT. Translated: CASSLGWEDTQYF. The whole variable domain, filled in from reference TRBV7-2 and TRBJ2-3, reads GAGVSQSPSNKVTEKGKDVELRCDPISGHTALYWYRQSLGQGLEFLIYFQGNSAPDKSGLPSDRFSAERTGGSVSTLTIQRTQQEDSAVYLCASSLGWEDTQYFGPGTRLTVL.